These 14 T cell receptor beta chains were sequenced from one sample in a study of circulating tumor DNA in untreated peripheral T-cell lymphoma. Clones were read by immunoSEQ multiplex PCR, and TCRdb kept only the in-frame ones, dropping some. The table lists more than 6,500 clones, 77% of them singletons, with approximately 30% in the top ten. The sequenced material came from tumor tissue. All receptors come from a human donor with peripheral T-cell lymphoma.

The chain couples TRBV18 to TRBJ2-2, with D possibly matching TRBD1 (5 bases). This CDR3 has 17 residues. Trimming removed 0 bases at V and 12 bases at J, with 23 bases between. The V gene's germline CDR1 is KGHSH and CDR2 LQKENI. The chain's CDR3 is CASSPPARSDRRRQLFF. The CDR3 DNA is TGTGCCAGCTCACCACCAGCGAGGTCTGACAGACGTAGACAGCTGTTTTTT.

V and J are TRBV19 and TRBJ1-1; 10 positions agree with TRBD1. The junction had 10 bases not matched to a gene; V was cut back by 5 bases and J by 1 base. Germline values: CDR1 LNHDA, CDR2 SQIVND (reference sequence). The CDR3 length is 17 residues. CDR3 amino acids: CASSDPGQGLRNTEAFF. The CDR3 DNA reads TGTGCCAGTAGTGATCCGGGACAGGGGCTTCGGAACACTGAAGCTTTCTTT.

This sequence joins TRBV19 and TRBJ2-6, with D hard to call. The length of the CDR3 is 12 residues. V was trimmed by 3 bases and J by 10 bases, leaving 7 bases between them. Germline V gives CDR1 LNHDA, CDR2 SQIVND (reference sequence). CDR3 sequence: CASSISLNVLTF. CDR3 in DNA: TGTGCCAGTAGTATTAGCCTAAACGTCCTGACTTTC.

V and J are TRBV15 and TRBJ2-3, with 11 bases lining up with TRBD2. Germline values: CDR1 LNHNV, CDR2 YYDKDF (reference sequence). Trimming cost V 2 bases and J 0 bases; bases outside gene matches: 7. The CDR3 consists of 18 residues. The CDR3 region is CATSRKVSSGGSTDTQYF. The CDR3 region has the DNA TGTGCCACCAGCAGAAAAGTCTCTAGCGGGGGGAGCACAGATACGCAGTATTTT.

The chain couples TRBV6-8 to TRBJ2-7, with D possibly TRBD1 on 6 matching bases. Trimming removed 5 bases from V and 4 bases from J, with 15 bases in between. In germline, CDR1 is MNHGY, CDR2 SAAAGT. The CDR3 has 14 residues. The CDR3 spells CASSDRTLKYEQYF. The CDR3 DNA sequence: TGTGCCAGCAGTGACAGGACGCTCAAATACGAGCAGTACTTC.

The J gene is TRBJ2-1, the V gene TRBV6-8, with a possible D match to TRBD2 (7 bases). The V end lost 6 bases, the J end lost 7 bases, and 16 bases lay between the germline ends. The CDR3 runs to 14 residues. The V gene's germline CDR1 is MNHGY and CDR2 SAAAGT. CDR3 sequence (DNA): TGTGCCAGCAGAAGGGGGGGCCAGATAAATGAGCAGTTCTTC. This gives the protein CASRRGGQINEQFF.

This chain links TRBV10-2 with TRBJ1-2, with D maybe TRBD1 (5 bases). The CDR3 has 13 amino acids. The V gene lost 4 bases and the J gene lost 4 bases, with 10 bases spanning the gap. Germline V CDR1 and CDR2: WSHSY, SAAADI. The CDR3 DNA follows: TGCGCCAGCAGTGTTGGGGGATCCTATGGCTACACCTTC. This encodes CASSVGGSYGYTF.

J is TRBJ1-1 and V is TRBV11-3, with 7 bases fitting TRBD1. CDR1 SGHNT and CDR2 YENEEA come from the germline V gene. V shed 5 bases, J shed 1 base, and the junction held 4 bases outside the gene matches. This CDR3 comprises 14 residues. The CDR3 DNA reads as TGTGCCAGCAGCCTCCGGGACAGGAACACTGAAGCTTTCTTT. Protein: CASSLRDRNTEAFF.

The V and J genes are TRBV6-8 and TRBJ1-2, with D uncertain. Looked up from germline, CDR1 is MNHGY and CDR2 is SAAAGT. V was trimmed by 7 bases and J by 6 bases, leaving 15 bases between them. CDR3 length: 13 amino acids. CDR3 in amino acids: CASIKETNHGYTF. CDR3 sequence (DNA): TGTGCCAGCATAAAGGAAACGAACCATGGCTACACCTTC.

The chain employs TRBV11-3 and TRBJ2-7; D is unresolved. The CDR3 has 14 amino acids. The V end lost 5 bases, the J end lost 0 bases, and 11 bases lay between the germline ends. Germline V gives CDR1 SGHNT, CDR2 YENEEA. The DNA of the CDR3 is TGTGCCAGCAGCGCCGACGGGTTCTCCTACGAGCAGTACTTC. This translates into CASSADGFSYEQYF.

The V call is TRBV30, the J call TRBJ1-5; no clear D. CDR3 size: 13 residues. V shed 0 bases and J shed 3 bases, with 6 bases lying between them. Germline V gene sequence: CDR1 GTSNPN, CDR2 SVGIG (reference sequence). The CDR3 DNA reads as TGTGCCTGGAGTGTGGCCGCCAATCAGCCCCAGCATTTT. Translated, it gives CAWSVAANQPQHF.

The V and J genes are TRBV10-2 and TRBJ2-5; D assignment may be TRBD1 or TRBD2 (6 bases each). CDR1 and CDR2 (germline): WSHSY, SAAADI. There are 13 residues in the CDR3. V lost 7 bases, J lost 4 bases, and 13 bases lay in between. CDR3 in DNA: TGCGCCAGCACCTTTGGGGGGCGAGAGACCCAGTACTTC. Amino acid sequence: CASTFGGRETQYF.

V usage is TRBV18 and J usage is TRBJ2-7; 11 nucleotides align to TRBD1. Losses at the gene ends were 4 bases for V and 3 bases for J; bases not matched to a gene: 5. CDR1 is KGHSH and CDR2 is LQKENI in the germline V gene. The CDR3 is made up of 15 amino acids. CDR3 sequence (DNA): TGTGCCAGCTCACATGGACAGGGGGCGGTCTACGAGCAGTACTTC. It specifies CASSHGQGAVYEQYF.

The chain joins TRBV30 to TRBJ2-2; possibly TRBD1 for D (6 bases). The CDR3 totals 15 residues. Germline V lookup: CDR1 GTSNPN, CDR2 SVGIG (reference sequence). V was pared by 0 bases and J by 6 bases, with 14 bases between. The CDR3 DNA sequence: TGTGCCTGGAGTGTAGCCCGGACAGAGGCCGGGGAGCTGTTTTTT. It encodes CAWSVARTEAGELFF. The full variable domain, completed using reference TRBV30 and TRBJ2-2, is SQTIHQWPATLVQPVGSPLSLECTVEGTSNPNLYWYRQAAGRGLQLLFYSVGIGQISSEVPQNLSASRPQDRQFILSSKKLLLSDSGFYLCAWSVARTEAGELFFGEGSRLTVL.